These 11 T cell receptor beta chains were all obtained from the same sample, sequenced in a study of blood T cell repertoires in COVID-19. The data were produced by immunoSEQ multiplex PCR, yet TCRdb's version contains in-frame clones alone and is incomplete. Seen here are approximately 200,000 clones, roughly 79% observed once, and the top ten hold 6.9%. Input material: peripheral blood. These receptor sequences come from a human donor with acute or convalescent COVID-19. The donor label of this sample is uncertain.

V and J are TRBV5-4 and TRBJ1-2, with D perhaps matching TRBD1 (5 bases). Germline CDR1 is SGHNT and CDR2 is YYREEE (reference sequence). This CDR3 comprises 15 residues. V lost 4 bases and J 8 bases, leaving 21 bases between the germline ends. The chain's CDR3 is CASSPPTGLSEGYTF. CDR3 nucleotide sequence: TGTGCCAGCAGCCCTCCCACGGGACTTTCGGAAGGCTACACCTTC.

This chain uses TRBV6-5 with TRBJ1-5, with D perhaps matching TRBD1 (5 bases). Deletions cut 6 bases from V and 0 bases from J, with 12 bases between. Germline V gene sequence: CDR1 MNHEY, CDR2 SVGAGI. This CDR3 spans 15 amino acids. The CDR3 loop is CASRMTEYSNQPQHF. In DNA form, the CDR3 reads TGTGCCAGCAGAATGACAGAATATAGCAATCAGCCCCAGCATTTT.

This clone came up a few times. The chain links TRBV5-1 to TRBJ1-4; D might be TRBD1 (6 bases). Germline V gene sequence: CDR1 SGHRS, CDR2 YFSETQ. The CDR3 has 17 residues. Trimming took 2 bases from V and 0 from J, leaving 14 bases between them. CDR3 protein: CASSFFSQGSTNEKLFF. The CDR3 DNA is TGCGCCAGCAGCTTCTTCAGCCAGGGGTCAACTAATGAAAAACTGTTTTTT. The full variable domain, completed using reference TRBV5-1 and TRBJ1-4, is KAGVTQTPRYLIKTRGQQVTLSCSPISGHRSVSWYQQTPGQGLQFLFEYFSETQRNKGNFPGRFSGRQFSNSRSEMNVSTLELGDSALYLCASSFFSQGSTNEKLFFGSGTQLSVL.

The V call is TRBV6-5, the J call TRBJ2-7; TRBD2 is a possible D gene (6 bases). The CDR3 loop spans 14 amino acids. Trimming removed 6 bases at V and 0 bases at J, with 12 bases between. Germline CDR1 and CDR2: MNHEY and SVGAGI. CDR3 region: CASRTGGDSYEQYF. In DNA form, the CDR3 reads TGTGCCAGCAGAACAGGCGGGGACTCCTACGAGCAGTACTTC.

The count of this clone is one. The rearrangement links TRBV9 to TRBJ2-1, with 9 bases identical to TRBD2. The germline V gene has CDR1 SGDLS and CDR2 YYNGEE. This CDR3 spans 15 amino acids. V dropped 0 bases and J dropped 6; count of bases not matched to a gene: 4. The DNA for the CDR3 is TGTGCCAGCAGCGTAGTGGGTAGCGGGGGCAATGAGCAGTTCTTC. Protein product: CASSVVGSGGNEQFF.

The genes are TRBV10-3 and TRBJ1-4; possibly TRBD1 for D (5 bases). Germline-derived CDR1 and CDR2 are ENHRY and SYGVKD. The V end was cut by 2 bases, the J end by 8 bases, with 15 bases between. The CDR3 consists of 15 residues. DNA for the CDR3: TGTGCCATCAGTGAGCCGGGGAGGGGAGCAGAAAAACTGTTTTTT. As protein: CAISEPGRGAEKLFF.

The rearrangement uses TRBV3-1 (or the pseudogene TRBV3-2) and TRBJ1-3; D gene unclear. Between the trimmed V and J ends, which lost 1 base and 3 bases, there was a span of 7 bases. Germline V gene data show CDR1 as LGHDT and CDR2 as YNNKEL (reference sequence). This CDR3 has 14 amino acids. Here the CDR3 reads CASSQGAGGNTIYF. The CDR3 DNA reads as TGTGCCAGCAGCCAAGGGGCAGGTGGAAACACCATATATTTT.

The rearrangement links TRBV7-9 to TRBJ2-7; 9 positions agree with TRBD1. Germline V gene lookup returns CDR1 SEHNR and CDR2 FQNEAQ (reference sequence). With V trimmed by 5 bases and J by 3 bases, 5 bases remained unmatched. This CDR3 is built from 14 residues. The CDR3 region has the DNA TGTGCCAGCAGCCCTTCGGACAGGGGCTACGAGCAGTACTTC. Encoded protein: CASSPSDRGYEQYF.

In nucleotides, the CDR3 is TGTGCCAGCAGCGTCCGCGGACAGGGGGATAATGAAAAACTGTTTTTT. Translating it yields CASSVRGQGDNEKLFF. This chain links TRBV5-5 with TRBJ1-4; 10 nucleotides agree with TRBD1. This CDR3 is built from 16 residues. Germline trimming cut 4 bases from V and 4 bases from J; bases unmatched to any gene: 7. Germline V gene sequence: CDR1 SGHKS, CDR2 YYEKEE (reference sequence).

The chain uses TRBV18 and TRBJ1-5; 7 bases line up with TRBD1. CDR3 length: 16 amino acids. V lost 3 bases, J lost 0 bases, and 5 bases stayed unmatched. Per the germline V gene, CDR1 is KGHSH and CDR2 is LQKENI. CDR3 in amino acids: CASSPDRVGSNQPQHF. In nucleotides, the CDR3 is TGTGCCAGCTCACCCGACAGGGTTGGTAGCAATCAGCCCCAGCATTTT.

This clone was picked up a small number of times. The chain joins TRBV10-1 to TRBJ2-3; 11 bases map to TRBD2. This CDR3 region has 14 residues. The J segment lost 5 bases and the V segment lost 6 bases, leaving 4 bases of the junction unmatched. Germline CDR1 and CDR2: WNHNN and SYGVQD (reference sequence). The CDR3 DNA reads TGCGCCAGCAGCCCCGGACTAGCGGGAGATACGCAGTATTTT. Its protein product is CASSPGLAGDTQYF.